These T cell receptor beta chains were read from a single sample in a study of T cell responses to AZD1222 COVID-19 vaccine. The protocol was immunoSEQ multiplex PCR, while the TCRdb copy is restricted to in-frame clones and leaves out a portion. The repertoire holds 46,000 or so clones, with 90% as singletons. The material sequenced was peripheral blood, taken 28 days after the second AZD1222 dose. The receptors originated from an adult who received the AZD1222 COVID-19 vaccine. Each CDR3 is given with its conserved first and last residue. A D gene is named only where the DNA matches it firmly. Size is stated for part of the rows, as once, few or many counts, or as a class when the clone is expanded.

j_gene: TRBJ1-1
d_gene: -
abundance: -
v_gene: TRBV23-1
CDR3nt: TGCGCCCCCACGACGGGGGTGGAGAACACTGAAGCTTTCTTT
CDR3aa: CAPTTGVENTEAFF

j_gene: TRBJ2-5
d_gene: TRBD2
abundance: -
v_gene: TRBV5-4
CDR3nt: TGTGCCAGCAGCTTAGCGGGGGGCCTCCAAGAGACCCAGTACTTC
CDR3aa: CASSLAGGLQETQYF

j_gene: TRBJ1-4
d_gene: -
abundance: -
v_gene: TRBV6-5
CDR3nt: TGTGCCAGCAGTCCGAACCTGGGCGGAGGGGAAAAACTGTTTTTT
CDR3aa: CASSPNLGGGEKLFF

j_gene: TRBJ2-3
d_gene: -
abundance: -
v_gene: TRBV6-1
CDR3nt: TGTGCCAGCAGTGAGTCCGGGGCTGGCACGCAGTATTTT
CDR3aa: CASSESGAGTQYF

j_gene: TRBJ1-3
d_gene: -
abundance: -
v_gene: TRBV30
CDR3nt: TGTGCCTGGAGTGCCGATGGGGGGCCAGGAAACACCATATATTTT
CDR3aa: CAWSADGGPGNTIYF

j_gene: TRBJ1-1
d_gene: -
abundance: -
v_gene: TRBV29-1
CDR3nt: TGCAGCGTTGTGAGGGGCATGAACACTGAAGCTTTCTTT
CDR3aa: CSVVRGMNTEAFF

j_gene: TRBJ2-3
d_gene: -
abundance: -
v_gene: TRBV5-6
CDR3nt: TGTGCCAGCAGCTTGAGAAAAGATACGCAGTATTTT
CDR3aa: CASSLRKDTQYF

j_gene: TRBJ1-2
d_gene: -
abundance: -
v_gene: TRBV5-1
CDR3nt: TGCGCCAGCAGCGGAACAGGGTCTAACTATGGCTACACCTTC
CDR3aa: CASSGTGSNYGYTF

j_gene: TRBJ2-3
d_gene: -
abundance: -
v_gene: TRBV7-2
CDR3nt: TGTGCCAGCAGCTTGCCCGGAGGCACAGATACGCAGTATTTT
CDR3aa: CASSLPGGTDTQYF

j_gene: TRBJ1-1
d_gene: -
abundance: few
v_gene: TRBV6-2/TRBV6-3
CDR3nt: TGTGCCAGCAGTCTAACCGGGGTTACTGAAGCTTTCTTT
CDR3aa: CASSLTGVTEAFF

j_gene: TRBJ2-3
d_gene: TRBD1
abundance: few
v_gene: TRBV6-2/TRBV6-3
CDR3nt: TGTGCCAGCAGTTACGTCCCGGGACAGGGTATTCCAGATACGCAGTATTTT
CDR3aa: CASSYVPGQGIPDTQYF

j_gene: TRBJ2-5
d_gene: TRBD2
abundance: once
v_gene: TRBV7-2
CDR3nt: TGTGCCAGCAGCTTTTCCCGGACTAGTCCCCAGTACTTC
CDR3aa: CASSFSRTSPQYF

j_gene: TRBJ1-1
d_gene: -
abundance: -
v_gene: TRBV7-2
CDR3nt: TGTGCCAGCAATCCGACAGGGAACACTGAAGCTTTCTTT
CDR3aa: CASNPTGNTEAFF

j_gene: TRBJ2-5
d_gene: -
abundance: -
v_gene: TRBV5-1
CDR3nt: TGCGCCAGCAGCTTGAACGGCCAAGAGACCCAGTACTTC
CDR3aa: CASSLNGQETQYF

j_gene: TRBJ2-7
d_gene: -
abundance: -
v_gene: TRBV7-2
CDR3nt: TGTGCCAGCAGCTTAGGAGGTCCCTACGAGCAGTACTTC
CDR3aa: CASSLGGPYEQYF

j_gene: TRBJ2-2
d_gene: -
abundance: -
v_gene: TRBV3-1/TRBV3-2
CDR3nt: TGTGCCAGCAGCCAAGATGGTGGGTTCACCGGGGAGCTGTTTTTT
CDR3aa: CASSQDGGFTGELFF

j_gene: TRBJ2-5
d_gene: -
abundance: -
v_gene: TRBV9
CDR3nt: TGTGCCAGCAGCTGGCGGGGAGAGGAAGAGACCCAGTACTTC
CDR3aa: CASSWRGEEETQYF

j_gene: TRBJ1-1
d_gene: -
abundance: -
v_gene: TRBV4-3
CDR3nt: TGCGCCAGCAGCCAAGATCAGAGGAACACTGAAGCTTTCTTT
CDR3aa: CASSQDQRNTEAFF

j_gene: TRBJ1-2
d_gene: TRBD1
abundance: -
v_gene: TRBV6-1
CDR3nt: TGTGCCAGCAGTGAACGGCGTGCAGGGGGCAAGGGTGGCTACACCTTC
CDR3aa: CASSERRAGGKGGYTF

j_gene: TRBJ2-2
d_gene: -
abundance: -
v_gene: TRBV19
CDR3nt: TGTGCCAGTAGTATCTCCCCGGGGGCGCGGACCGGGGAGCTGTTTTTT
CDR3aa: CASSISPGARTGELFF

j_gene: TRBJ1-1
d_gene: -
abundance: -
v_gene: TRBV5-1
CDR3nt: TGCGCCAGCAGTCGTTGGGACACCCCGAACACTGAAGCTTTCTTT
CDR3aa: CASSRWDTPNTEAFF

j_gene: TRBJ1-6
d_gene: TRBD1
abundance: -
v_gene: TRBV19
CDR3nt: TGTGCCAGTAGTCCTCAACAGGGGGCTGGTTCCTATAATTCACCCCTCCACTTT
CDR3aa: CASSPQQGAGSYNSPLHF

j_gene: TRBJ2-7
d_gene: TRBD1
abundance: few
v_gene: TRBV5-1
CDR3nt: TGCGCCAGCAGCTTGGCCGGACAGGGGGCGTACGAGCAGTACTTC
CDR3aa: CASSLAGQGAYEQYF

j_gene: TRBJ1-2
d_gene: -
abundance: -
v_gene: TRBV19
CDR3nt: TGTGCCAGTAGTATAAGGACGGGTAACTATGGCTACACCTTC
CDR3aa: CASSIRTGNYGYTF

j_gene: TRBJ2-3
d_gene: TRBD1
abundance: -
v_gene: TRBV6-2/TRBV6-3
CDR3nt: TGTGCCAGCAGTTCCGGACAGGGGCAAGCAGATACGCAGTATTTT
CDR3aa: CASSSGQGQADTQYF

j_gene: TRBJ1-2
d_gene: TRBD1
abundance: -
v_gene: TRBV27
CDR3nt: TGTGCCAGCAGGTCCGGGACAGCTAACTATGGCTACACCTTC
CDR3aa: CASRSGTANYGYTF

j_gene: TRBJ1-2
d_gene: -
abundance: -
v_gene: TRBV27
CDR3nt: TGTGCCAGCAGGAAAGATATTTCGAGTGGCTACACCTTC
CDR3aa: CASRKDISSGYTF

j_gene: TRBJ2-3
d_gene: TRBD1
abundance: -
v_gene: TRBV9
CDR3nt: TGTGCCAGCAGCGCCCGGGACAGGGACACAGATACGCAGTATTTT
CDR3aa: CASSARDRDTDTQYF

j_gene: TRBJ1-5
d_gene: -
abundance: -
v_gene: TRBV27
CDR3nt: TGTGCCAGCAGTCCCCTGGGAGGGGTGGATCAGCCCCAGCATTTT
CDR3aa: CASSPLGGVDQPQHF

j_gene: TRBJ1-5
d_gene: -
abundance: once
v_gene: TRBV5-1
CDR3nt: TGCGCCAGCAGCTTGGCAGGAGCGGATCAGCCCCAGCATTTT
CDR3aa: CASSLAGADQPQHF

j_gene: TRBJ2-1
d_gene: -
abundance: -
v_gene: TRBV11-2
CDR3nt: TGTGCCAGCAGCTTAGGCAGGGGTCCCTACAATGAGCAGTTCTTC
CDR3aa: CASSLGRGPYNEQFF

j_gene: TRBJ1-6
d_gene: -
abundance: -
v_gene: TRBV10-1
CDR3nt: TGCGCCAGCAGTGACGGACGGTATAATTCACCCCTCCACTTT
CDR3aa: CASSDGRYNSPLHF

j_gene: TRBJ2-1
d_gene: -
abundance: -
v_gene: TRBV5-4
CDR3nt: TGTGCCAGCAGCTTGGGAGGGAACCCCTCCTACAATGAGCAGTTCTTC
CDR3aa: CASSLGGNPSYNEQFF

j_gene: TRBJ1-4
d_gene: -
abundance: -
v_gene: TRBV11-2
CDR3nt: TGTGCCAGCAGCGTAAAGGCGGGGGGTTCGAATGAAAAACTGTTTTTT
CDR3aa: CASSVKAGGSNEKLFF

j_gene: TRBJ2-5
d_gene: -
abundance: -
v_gene: TRBV11-3
CDR3nt: TGTGCCAGCAGCTTGGTTACAGCAGAGACCCAGTACTTC
CDR3aa: CASSLVTAETQYF

j_gene: TRBJ2-7
d_gene: TRBD2
abundance: -
v_gene: TRBV6-2/TRBV6-3
CDR3nt: TGTGCCAGCAGTAGGGGACTAGGTCCGTCCGAGCAGTACTTC
CDR3aa: CASSRGLGPSEQYF

j_gene: TRBJ1-2
d_gene: -
abundance: once
v_gene: TRBV11-2
CDR3nt: TGTGCCAGCAGCTTTAACAGGAACTATGGCTACACCTTC
CDR3aa: CASSFNRNYGYTF

j_gene: TRBJ2-1
d_gene: TRBD2
abundance: -
v_gene: TRBV4-3
CDR3nt: TGCGCCAGCAGCCGGATAGCGGGGGAACCTTACAATGAGCAGTTCTTC
CDR3aa: CASSRIAGEPYNEQFF

j_gene: TRBJ1-2
d_gene: -
abundance: -
v_gene: TRBV6-5
CDR3nt: TGTGCCTCAGGGGTGCGGGGGTATGGCTACACCTTC
CDR3aa: CASGVRGYGYTF

j_gene: TRBJ2-3
d_gene: TRBD2
abundance: -
v_gene: TRBV10-2
CDR3nt: TGCGCCAGCAGGACTAGCGGGGTTTCCCCCAGGCTAGATACGCAGTATTTT
CDR3aa: CASRTSGVSPRLDTQYF

j_gene: TRBJ2-2
d_gene: TRBD2
abundance: -
v_gene: TRBV7-2
CDR3nt: TGTGCCAGCACCCTCTCGGGGGGATCCGGGGAGCTGTTTTTT
CDR3aa: CASTLSGGSGELFF

j_gene: TRBJ2-7
d_gene: TRBD2
abundance: once
v_gene: TRBV9
CDR3nt: TGTGCCAGCAGCGTAGGCGGGGGGGTCTACGAGCAGTACTTC
CDR3aa: CASSVGGGVYEQYF

j_gene: TRBJ2-6
d_gene: -
abundance: -
v_gene: TRBV6-2/TRBV6-3
CDR3nt: TGTGCCAGCAGTCGCCTAAACCCGACGTACCCTGGGGCCAACGTCCTGACTTTC
CDR3aa: CASSRLNPTYPGANVLTF

j_gene: TRBJ1-4
d_gene: -
abundance: -
v_gene: TRBV4-1
CDR3nt: TGCGCCAGCAGCCAAGAGATAGGAGACAGTAATGAAAAACTGTTTTTT
CDR3aa: CASSQEIGDSNEKLFF

j_gene: TRBJ1-6
d_gene: -
abundance: -
v_gene: TRBV7-9
CDR3nt: TGTGCCAGCAGCTTAGGTGCAGATTGGAATTCACCCCTCCACTTT
CDR3aa: CASSLGADWNSPLHF

j_gene: TRBJ2-2
d_gene: -
abundance: -
v_gene: TRBV19
CDR3nt: TGTGCCAGTAGCGACAAGGGACGTCGGGGGACCGGGGAGCTGTTTTTT
CDR3aa: CASSDKGRRGTGELFF

j_gene: TRBJ1-3
d_gene: -
abundance: -
v_gene: TRBV10-3
CDR3nt: TGTGCCATCGTATCAGGAAACACCATATATTTT
CDR3aa: CAIVSGNTIYF